Listed here is a single T cell receptor beta chain. Its antigen has not been determined. One junction end does not reproduce the germline sequence, and a read error may be involved. In the germline V gene (reference sequence), CDR1 corresponds to SGHAT and CDR2 to FQDESV. From the cysteine up to the phenylalanine, the CDR3 has a length of 13 residues. Only the CDR3 portion is preserved as DNA: 39 bases, with reading frame beginning at the first base. Bulk unsorted tissue served as the source for RNA extraction, and RNA quality was assessed using a NanoDrop ND-1000 and an Agilent 2100. The normal lung samples consisted of distant non-tumor tissue collected more than 3 cm from the tumor edge. Donors were newly diagnosed lung cancer patients admitted for thoracic surgery in China between August and November 2014, without prior chemotherapy. Patients who had received previous radiotherapy or chemotherapy, or who had another concurrent cancer, were excluded from the study. Pieces of surgical tissue measuring roughly 1-2.2 cm3 were kept in RNAlater solution and held at -80 degrees C until needed.

The sample is drawn from a study of tumor and adjacent non-tumor tissue in lung cancer (dated by TCRdb to 2016 to 2018). Context from the whole study: The cohort included some 11 adenocarcinoma, 2 squamous cell carcinoma and 1 small cell lung cancer patients. The roughly 15 enrolled patients, of whom approximately ten were men and 5 were women, were aged 31 to 76 years and were diagnosed with TNM stage I to III disease. A total of about 130 million productive TCRbeta reads were generated by sequencing, corresponding to an average of around 3.8 million reads per sample. The study compared bulk TCRbeta repertoires between lung tumor tissue and matched distant non-tumor lung tissue from fewer than 18 lung cancer patients. TCRbeta CDR3 sequencing was performed on fewer than 35 paired specimens, with one tumor sample and one normal lung sample collected per patient. What the work shows at the level of the full study, not this receptor alone: Significantly higher TCR diversity was found in younger patients, and higher tumor TCR diversity was associated with shorter overall and disease-free survival. Because peripheral blood was not sequenced, blood TCRbeta repertoires in the lung cancer patients of the study were not examined. Neither the sequencing platform nor unique molecular identifiers are named or mentioned anywhere in the methods. The top 100 clones made up a significantly larger cumulative share of the repertoire in normal lung than in tumor tissue. With only roughly 14 patients in the cohort, the authors noted that larger samples and more detailed clinical data are needed. Tumor tissue showed significantly greater TCR diversity (inverse Simpson) than normal lung tissue (approximately 400 vs 170, P = 0.0075, Mann-Whitney U test).

Preparation of the library involved multiplex PCR. The instrument given in TCRdb is Illumina HiSeq 2500. TCRbeta libraries were constructed through three rounds of nested PCR with primers (Table S4) according to protocols modified from ARM-PCR. PCR products of 200-500 bp were gel-excised and purified with the QIAquick gel extraction kit before sequencing. Regarding the original processing steps: Trimmomatic was used to clean the reads, FLASH merged the cleaned reads into complete CDR3 sequences, and MiTCR assigned the sequences to V(D)J germline segments. Clonal diversity was computed as the inverse Simpson's index with VDJtools. Productive reads were defined as in-frame sequences without a premature stop codon. TCRdb reprocessing: public reads trimmed at Q25 with fastp, clones called with MiXCR, in-frame beta chains kept. Identical CDR3 protein sequences are pooled into one entry, listed with their most common genes and DNA. TCRdb, rather than the study authors, made the V and J calls. In all, the sample holds 60,000 to 65,000 distinct CDR3 sequences, and roughly 57% of those were seen once. The ten largest clones capture roughly a third of the sample.

In this chain, TRBV11-1 is recombined with TRBJ1-1, with TRBD1 as a weak D call on 5 bases. This TCR derives from a man in his 70s with non-small cell lung cancer. Sequencing input: distant non-tumor lung tissue. The nucleotide sequence reads as follows: TGTGACAGCAATTCTACAGGGAACACTGAAGCTTTCTTT. This sequence encodes CDSNSTGNTEAFF.